This entry lists 21 T cell receptor beta chains sequenced from one sample in a study of blood T cell repertoires in COVID-19 (dated by TCRdb to between 2020 and 2021). The library was prepared using the immunoSEQ multiplex PCR assay. TCRdb retrieved this table from immuneACCESS and kept in-frame rearrangements only. Not all clones are present; in checked studies, unresolved V genes account for under half, and no reason is known for the remainder. The sample table shows almost 250,000 clones, and more than 85% are seen once. The ten largest clones represent 1.5% to 2% of the sample. Sample: PBMCs or T cells enriched from blood (not recorded which). Every receptor here comes from a woman aged 45-59 years who had recovered from COVID-19.

This clone has just one count. The chain is built from TRBV7-3 and TRBJ2-3; D remains ambiguous. The CDR3 loop spans 13 amino acids. The V end was cut by 5 bases, the J end by 1 base, with 7 bases between. Germline V gene data show CDR1 as SGHTA and CDR2 as FQGTGA. The CDR3 DNA sequence: TGTGCCAGCAGCAGAGATCGCACAGATACGCAGTATTTT. Translated, it gives CASSRDRTDTQYF.

The rearrangement joins TRBV3-1 (or the pseudogene TRBV3-2) to TRBJ2-5; tentative D call: TRBD2 (5 bases). CDR1 is LGHDT, CDR2 YNNKEL, per germline (reference sequence). The V gene lost 2 bases and the J gene lost 2 bases, with 12 bases spanning the gap. The CDR3 contains 15 residues. The CDR3 DNA follows: TGTGCCAGCAGCCAAAGGGCTAGCCAGCAAGAGACCCAGTACTTC. Protein: CASSQRASQQETQYF.

This clone was seen only a few times. The chain recombines TRBV6-2 or TRBV6-3 with TRBJ2-7, with D perhaps matching TRBD1 (6 bases). The V and J ends lost 2 bases and 1 base respectively, with 12 bases between them. Germline V gene sequence: CDR1 MNHEY, CDR2 SVGEGT. CDR3 length equals 15 residues. CDR3 region: CASSYQLQGSYEQYF. CDR3 DNA: TGTGCCAGCAGTTACCAATTGCAGGGGTCCTACGAGCAGTACTTC.

The V and J genes are TRBV6-5 and TRBJ2-7; the match to TRBD2 covers 12 bases. This CDR3 is built from 15 residues. Losses at the gene ends were 6 bases for V and 2 bases for J; bases not matched to a gene: 5. The germline CDR1 and CDR2 sequences are MNHEY and SVGAGI. CDR3 loop: CASSRTSGATYEQYF. CDR3 in DNA: TGTGCCAGCAGCAGGACTAGCGGGGCCACCTACGAGCAGTACTTC.

In its sample, this clone was seen once. This chain uses TRBV7-3 with TRBJ2-7, with TRBD2 as a possible D gene (6 bases). The germline CDR1 and CDR2 sequences are SGHTA and FQGTGA. The CDR3 contains 18 residues. V lost 1 base and J lost 4, with 23 bases in between. The CDR3 is CASSLMGGPASPPYEQYF. DNA for the CDR3: TGTGCCAGCAGCTTAATGGGGGGTCCGGCCTCCCCACCGTACGAGCAGTACTTC.

V usage is TRBV7-2 and J usage is TRBJ2-7, with TRBD2 identical over 7 bases. The CDR3 runs 16 residues. The trim removed 4 bases at V and 4 bases at J, leaving 13 bases unmatched. Germline CDR1 reads SGHTA; CDR2 reads FQGNSA. CDR3 sequence reads: CASSSPAGTNLYEQYF. The CDR3 region has the DNA TGTGCCAGCAGCTCCCCCGCCGGGACTAATCTGTACGAGCAGTACTTC. The full variable domain, in which reference TRBV7-2 and TRBJ2-7 provide the parts outside the CDR3, is GAGVSQSPSNKVTEKGKDVELRCDPISGHTALYWYRQSLGQGLEFLIYFQGNSAPDKSGLPSDRFSAERTGGSVSTLTIQRTQQEDSAVYLCASSSPAGTNLYEQYFGPGTRLTVT.

This chain connects TRBV2 to TRBJ2-1, with 12 positions matching TRBD2. The CDR3 has 16 residues. The germline V gene encodes CDR1 SNHLY and CDR2 FYNNEI. V was pared by 3 bases and J by 6 bases, with 6 bases of the junction left unmatched. This chain's CDR3 is CASSEGLAGGRNEQFF. The CDR3 DNA follows: TGTGCCAGCAGTGAGGGGCTAGCGGGAGGGCGCAATGAGCAGTTCTTC.

The V call is TRBV28, the J call TRBJ2-1, with TRBD1 matching over 7 bases. The germline gives CDR1 MDHEN, CDR2 SYDVKM. Unmatched junction bases numbered 7, after V lost 5 bases and J lost 3 bases. The CDR3 loop spans 15 amino acids. As DNA, the CDR3 is TGTGCCAGCAGTAAGGGACAGACCCTCTACAATGAGCAGTTCTTC. It is translated as CASSKGQTLYNEQFF.

In DNA form, the CDR3 reads TGTGCCAGCAGCTCAGGACTAGCGGGAGACACCGGGGAGCTGTTTTTT. Translation gives CASSSGLAGDTGELFF. The chain carries TRBV11-2 and TRBJ2-2; 13 bases agree with TRBD2. Germline loops: CDR1 SGHAT, CDR2 FQNNGV. With 4 bases clipped from V and 3 bases from J, the junction kept 2 bases outside the gene matches. This CDR3 contains 16 residues.

This clone has only one observation. The genes are TRBV7-9 and TRBJ2-1; 7 bases line up with TRBD2. This CDR3 has 19 amino acids. In germline, CDR1 is SEHNR, CDR2 FQNEAQ (reference sequence). Trimming removed 5 bases from V and 0 bases from J; junction bases left unmatched: 16. CDR3 in DNA: TGTGCCAGCAGCCCGGGACTAAAACTAAGCAACAGCTCCTACAATGAGCAGTTCTTC. This translates into CASSPGLKLSNSSYNEQFF.

This clone was detected once. The chain has TRBV5-6 and TRBJ1-5; the match to TRBD1 covers 9 bases. The V and J ends lost 3 bases and 0 bases, in that order; junction bases with no gene match: 7. The CDR3 has 17 residues. Germline V gene data show CDR1 as SGHDT and CDR2 as YYEEEE. The CDR3: CASSSGTGLYSNQPQHF. In DNA, the CDR3 is TGTGCCAGCAGCTCCGGGACAGGGCTTTATAGCAATCAGCCCCAGCATTTT.

This clone has just one count. The chain recombines TRBV20-1 with TRBJ2-2; weak D call: TRBD2 (6 bases). Trimming cost V 3 bases and J 9 bases, with 14 bases left between them. Germline V gives CDR1 DFQATT, CDR2 SNEGSKA (reference sequence). The CDR3 totals 13 residues. The CDR3 region has the DNA TGCAGTGCTAGTTCCGGGGGAGTACGGGAGCTGTTTTTT. Translation gives CSASSGGVRELFF.

The V gene is TRBV5-1, the J gene TRBJ1-1; TRBD1 is a possible D gene (5 bases). The CDR3 extends over 14 amino acids. Per the germline V gene, CDR1 is SGHRS and CDR2 is YFSETQ. Deletions cut 5 bases from V and 6 bases from J, with 17 bases between. The CDR3 region is CASSGGSDGSEAFF. The DNA for the CDR3 is TGCGCCAGCAGTGGGGGGAGCGACGGATCTGAAGCTTTCTTT.

V and J are TRBV5-1 and TRBJ2-7; 7 bases are a match to TRBD1. V lost 5 bases and J lost 1; bases outside the gene matches: 3. The CDR3 runs to 13 residues. Germline V CDR1 and CDR2: SGHRS, YFSETQ. CDR3 nucleotide sequence: TGCGCCAGCAGGGGGACAGTTTCCTACGAGCAGTACTTC. As protein: CASRGTVSYEQYF. The entire variable domain, with the rest obtained from reference TRBV5-1 and TRBJ2-7, is as follows: KAGVTQTPRYLIKTRGQQVTLSCSPISGHRSVSWYQQTPGQGLQFLFEYFSETQRNKGNFPGRFSGRQFSNSRSEMNVSTLELGDSALYLCASRGTVSYEQYFGPGTRLTVT.

In DNA, the CDR3 is TGTGCCAGCAGTGACCCTCAGGAGGGTTATGGCTACACCTTC. This gives the protein CASSDPQEGYGYTF. V and J are TRBV2 and TRBJ1-2; D is unclear. Between the trimmed V and J ends, which lost 3 bases and 5 bases, there was a span of 13 bases. The CDR3 runs to 14 residues. Germline V CDR1 and CDR2: SNHLY, FYNNEI.

The rearrangement uses TRBV28 and TRBJ2-5; 9 nucleotides match TRBD1. J gave up 5 bases and V 11 bases, and 6 bases lay outside the gene matches. Germline V gene data show CDR1 as MDHEN and CDR2 as SYDVKM. The CDR3 length is 12 residues. DNA of the CDR3: TGTGCCGGAGGGACAGGGAGTGAGACCCAGTACTTC. Translating gives CAGGTGSETQYF.

This chain connects TRBV28 to TRBJ2-5; D call uncertain. The CDR3 loop spans 14 amino acids. CDR1 is MDHEN, CDR2 SYDVKM, per germline. The V gene lost 5 bases and the J gene lost 4 bases, with 14 bases spanning the gap. The CDR3 here is CASSINLGRETQYF. CDR3 bases: TGTGCCAGCAGTATAAATCTAGGAAGAGAGACCCAGTACTTC.

The count of this clone is one. V usage is TRBV2 and J usage is TRBJ1-2; 7 bases map to TRBD1. Germline trimming cut 4 bases from V and 0 bases from J; bases unmatched to any gene: 5. The germline V gene has CDR1 SNHLY and CDR2 FYNNEI. The CDR3 totals 15 residues. CDR3 bases: TGTGCCAGCAGTGCAACAGGGACAGCTAACTATGGCTACACCTTC. This translates into CASSATGTANYGYTF. Using reference TRBV2 and TRBJ1-2 for the parts outside the CDR3, the full variable domain is EPEVTQTPSHQVTQMGQEVILRCVPISNHLYFYWYRQILGQKVEFLVSFYNNEISEKSEIFDDQFSVERPDGSNFTLKIRSTKLEDSAMYFCASSATGTANYGYTFGSGTRLTVV.

This clone was seen only once. The chain joins TRBV27 to TRBJ1-2; unclear D gene. This CDR3 spans 13 amino acids. V was trimmed by 5 bases and J by 3 bases, leaving 10 bases between them. Germline V CDR1 and CDR2: MNHEY, SMNVEV (reference sequence). The CDR3 spells CASSPGTHYGYTF. CDR3 coding DNA: TGTGCCAGCAGTCCAGGAACCCACTATGGCTACACCTTC.

The chain carries TRBV11-2 and TRBJ2-1; possibly TRBD1 for D (6 bases). V gave up 4 bases and J gave up 1 base, with 14 bases separating them. The CDR3 contains 16 residues. CDR1 and CDR2 from the germline V gene are SGHAT and FQNNGV. The CDR3, as DNA: TGTGCCAGCAGCTCACAAACAGGGCGTTCCTACAATGAGCAGTTCTTC. As protein: CASSSQTGRSYNEQFF.

Only one count was recorded for this clone. The J gene is TRBJ1-3, the V gene TRBV4-1; 8 bases map to TRBD1. V trimming: 3 bases; J trimming: 0 bases; junction bases outside the gene matches: 16. The CDR3 is made up of 20 amino acids. Germline values: CDR1 MGHRA, CDR2 YSYEKL. Written as DNA, the CDR3 is TGCGCCAGCAGCCAGGGGGGGACAGGAGACCGCCGGTCCTCTGGAAACACCATATATTTT. Amino acid sequence: CASSQGGTGDRRSSGNTIYF.